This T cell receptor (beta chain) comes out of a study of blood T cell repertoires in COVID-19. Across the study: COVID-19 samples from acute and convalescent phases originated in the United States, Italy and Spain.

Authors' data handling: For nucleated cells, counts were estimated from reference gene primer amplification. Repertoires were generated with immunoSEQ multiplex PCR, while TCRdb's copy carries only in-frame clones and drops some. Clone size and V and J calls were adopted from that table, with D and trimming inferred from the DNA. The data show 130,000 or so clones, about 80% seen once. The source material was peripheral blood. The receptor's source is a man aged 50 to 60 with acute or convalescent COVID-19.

This chain's CDR3 is CASSQGSRAEAFF. CDR3 coding DNA: TGTGCCAGCAGCCAAGGAAGTCGCGCTGAAGCTTTCTTT. J is TRBJ1-1 and V is TRBV3-1 (or the pseudogene TRBV3-2); D is unresolved. The CDR3 is 13 amino acids. CDR1 is LGHDT and CDR2 is YNNKEL in the germline V gene (reference sequence). Trimming cost V 1 base and J 6 bases, with 9 bases left between them.